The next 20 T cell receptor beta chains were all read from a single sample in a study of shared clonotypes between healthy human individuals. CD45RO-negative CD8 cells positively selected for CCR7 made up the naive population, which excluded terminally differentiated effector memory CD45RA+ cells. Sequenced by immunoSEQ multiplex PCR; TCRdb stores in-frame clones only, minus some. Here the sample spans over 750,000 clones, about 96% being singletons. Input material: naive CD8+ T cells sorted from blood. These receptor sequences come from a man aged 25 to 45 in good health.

The CDR3 nucleotides read TGTGCCAGCAGCTTGGGAGGAGGGGGCTACGAGCAGTACTTC. It codes for CASSLGGGGYEQYF. This rearrangement joins TRBV5-5 to TRBJ2-7; the D gene could be TRBD1 or TRBD2 (6 bases each). The germline CDR1 and CDR2 sequences are SGHKS and YYEKEE (reference sequence). The V and J ends lost 0 bases and 3 bases respectively, with 10 bases between them. This CDR3 has 14 residues.

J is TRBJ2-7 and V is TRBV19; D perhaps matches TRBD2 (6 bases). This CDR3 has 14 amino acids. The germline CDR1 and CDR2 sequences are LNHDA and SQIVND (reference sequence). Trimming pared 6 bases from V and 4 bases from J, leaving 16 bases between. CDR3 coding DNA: TGTGCCAGTAGGTGGGGAGCGGGCCATTACGAGCAGTACTTC. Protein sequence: CASRWGAGHYEQYF.

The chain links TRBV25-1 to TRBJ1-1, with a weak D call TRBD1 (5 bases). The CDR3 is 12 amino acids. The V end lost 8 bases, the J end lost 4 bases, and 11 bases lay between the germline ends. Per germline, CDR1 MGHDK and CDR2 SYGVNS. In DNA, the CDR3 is TGTGCCAGCGGAGACAGTTTCACTGAAGCTTTCTTT. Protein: CASGDSFTEAFF.

Here the CDR3 DNA reads TGTGCCAGCAGTTTCACAGGGGGGCAGTACTTC. This encodes CASSFTGGQYF. The chain couples TRBV28 to TRBJ2-7, with 8 nucleotides matching TRBD1. The trim removed 3 bases at V and 9 bases at J, leaving 1 base unmatched. Germline V gene sequence: CDR1 MDHEN, CDR2 SYDVKM. The CDR3 runs to 11 residues.

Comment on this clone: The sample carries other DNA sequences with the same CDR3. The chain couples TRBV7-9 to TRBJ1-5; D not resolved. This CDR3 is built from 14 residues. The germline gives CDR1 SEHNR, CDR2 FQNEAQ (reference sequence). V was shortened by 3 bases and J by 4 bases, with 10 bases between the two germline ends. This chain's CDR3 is CASSLGLGNQPQHF. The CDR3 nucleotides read TGTGCCAGCAGCTTGGGTTTGGGGAATCAGCCCCAGCATTTT.

The CDR3 spells CASSLFDEKLFF. DNA of the CDR3: TGTGCCAGCAGCTTATTCGACGAAAAACTGTTTTTT. The rearrangement uses TRBV7-9 and TRBJ1-4, with unresolved D. Trimming took 2 bases from V and 8 from J, leaving 6 bases between them. Germline CDR1 and CDR2: SEHNR and FQNEAQ (reference sequence). The CDR3 has 12 amino acids.

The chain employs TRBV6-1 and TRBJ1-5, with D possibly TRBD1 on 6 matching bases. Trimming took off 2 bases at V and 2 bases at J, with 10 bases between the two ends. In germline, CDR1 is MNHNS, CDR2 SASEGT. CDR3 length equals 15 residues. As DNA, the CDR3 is TGTGCCAGCAGTGAACAGGGGATAGGCAATCAGCCCCAGCATTTT. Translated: CASSEQGIGNQPQHF.

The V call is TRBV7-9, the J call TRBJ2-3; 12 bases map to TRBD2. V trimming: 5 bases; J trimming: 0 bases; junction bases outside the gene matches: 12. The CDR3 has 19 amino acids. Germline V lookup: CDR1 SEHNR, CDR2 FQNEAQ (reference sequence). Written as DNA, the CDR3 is TGTGCCAGCAGCCCACACAGACTAGCGGGAGTACAAAGCACAGATACGCAGTATTTT. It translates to CASSPHRLAGVQSTDTQYF.

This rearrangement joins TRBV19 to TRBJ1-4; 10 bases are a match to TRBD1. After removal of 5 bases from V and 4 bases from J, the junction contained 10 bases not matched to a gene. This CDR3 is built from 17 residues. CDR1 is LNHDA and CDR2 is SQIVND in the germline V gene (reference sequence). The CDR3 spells CASSLTGTGDLNEKLFF. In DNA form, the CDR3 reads TGTGCCAGTAGTTTAACCGGGACAGGGGACCTTAATGAAAAACTGTTTTTT.

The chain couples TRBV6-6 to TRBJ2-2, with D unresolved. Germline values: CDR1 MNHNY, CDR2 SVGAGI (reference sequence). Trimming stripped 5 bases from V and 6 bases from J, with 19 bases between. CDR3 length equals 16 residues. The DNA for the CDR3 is TGTGCCAGCAGTCACAACCCCCGGTCCCGCGCCGGGGAGCTGTTTTTT. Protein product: CASSHNPRSRAGELFF.

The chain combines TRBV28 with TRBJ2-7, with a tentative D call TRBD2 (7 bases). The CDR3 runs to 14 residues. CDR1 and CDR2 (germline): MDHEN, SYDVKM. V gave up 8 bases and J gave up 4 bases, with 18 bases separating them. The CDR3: CASGGARTIYEQYF. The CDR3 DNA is TGTGCCAGCGGGGGGGCCCGGACCATATACGAGCAGTACTTC. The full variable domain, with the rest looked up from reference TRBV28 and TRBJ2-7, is DVKVTQSSRYLVKRTGEKVFLECVQDMDHENMFWYRQDPGLGLRLIYFSYDVKMKEKGDIPEGYSVSREKKERFSLILESASTNQTSMYLCASGGARTIYEQYFGPGTRLTVT.

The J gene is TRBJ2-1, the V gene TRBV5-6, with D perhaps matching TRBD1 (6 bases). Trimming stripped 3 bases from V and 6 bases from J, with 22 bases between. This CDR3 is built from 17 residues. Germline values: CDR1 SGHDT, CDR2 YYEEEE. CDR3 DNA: TGTGCCAGCAGCTCATCAGAGGGGGTAGCAGGATTCAATGAGCAGTTCTTC. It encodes CASSSSEGVAGFNEQFF.

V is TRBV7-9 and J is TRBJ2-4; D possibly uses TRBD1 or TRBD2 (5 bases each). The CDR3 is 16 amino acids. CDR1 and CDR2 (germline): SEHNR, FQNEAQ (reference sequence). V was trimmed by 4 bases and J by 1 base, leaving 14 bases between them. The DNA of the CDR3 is TGTGCCAGCAGCTCATCAGGGACGTCGGCCAAAAACATTCAGTACTTC. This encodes CASSSSGTSAKNIQYF.

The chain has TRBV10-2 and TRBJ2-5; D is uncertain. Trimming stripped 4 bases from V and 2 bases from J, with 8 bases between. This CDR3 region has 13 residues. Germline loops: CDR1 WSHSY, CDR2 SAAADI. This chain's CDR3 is CASSVLWQETQYF. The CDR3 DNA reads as TGCGCCAGCAGTGTTCTATGGCAAGAGACCCAGTACTTC.

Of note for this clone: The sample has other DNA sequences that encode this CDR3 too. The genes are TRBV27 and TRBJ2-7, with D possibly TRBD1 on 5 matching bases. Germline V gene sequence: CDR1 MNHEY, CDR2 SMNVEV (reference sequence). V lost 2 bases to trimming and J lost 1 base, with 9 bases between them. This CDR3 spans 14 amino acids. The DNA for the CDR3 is TGTGCCAGCAGTTTAGGACCAGGGTCCTACGAGCAGTACTTC. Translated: CASSLGPGSYEQYF.

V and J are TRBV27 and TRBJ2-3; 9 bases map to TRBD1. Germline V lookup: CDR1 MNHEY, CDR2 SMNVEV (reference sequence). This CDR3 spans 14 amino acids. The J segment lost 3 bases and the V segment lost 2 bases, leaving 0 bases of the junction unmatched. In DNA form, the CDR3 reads TGTGCCAGCAGTTTAGGGACAGGGACAGATACGCAGTATTTT. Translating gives CASSLGTGTDTQYF.

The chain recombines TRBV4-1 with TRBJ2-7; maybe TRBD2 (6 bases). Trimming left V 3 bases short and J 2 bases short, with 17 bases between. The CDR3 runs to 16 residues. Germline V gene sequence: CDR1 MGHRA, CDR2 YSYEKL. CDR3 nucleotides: TGCGCCAGCAGCCACTTCCCAACTAGCCCAACCTACGAGCAGTACTTC. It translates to CASSHFPTSPTYEQYF.

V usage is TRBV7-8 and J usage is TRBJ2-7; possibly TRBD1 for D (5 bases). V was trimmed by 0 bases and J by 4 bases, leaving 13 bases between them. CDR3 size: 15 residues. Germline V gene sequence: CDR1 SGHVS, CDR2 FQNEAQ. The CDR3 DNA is TGTGCCAGCAGCTTAGCTGGTCAGGGTGCGTACGAGCAGTACTTC. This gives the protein CASSLAGQGAYEQYF.

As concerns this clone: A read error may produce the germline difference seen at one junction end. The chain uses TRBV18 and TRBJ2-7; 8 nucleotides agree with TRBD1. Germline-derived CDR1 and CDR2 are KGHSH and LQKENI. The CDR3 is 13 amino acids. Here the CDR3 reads CASSPQGENEQYF. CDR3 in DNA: TGTGCCAGCTCTCCACAGGGGGAAAACGAGCAGTACTTC.

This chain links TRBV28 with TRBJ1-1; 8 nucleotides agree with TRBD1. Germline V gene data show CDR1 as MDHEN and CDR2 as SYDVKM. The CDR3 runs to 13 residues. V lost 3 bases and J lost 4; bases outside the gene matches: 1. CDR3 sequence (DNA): TGTGCCAGCAGTTTCAGGGGGCCCACTGAAGCTTTCTTT. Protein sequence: CASSFRGPTEAFF.